The 18 T cell receptor beta chains below were found in one sample sequenced in a study of beta chain features in type 1 diabetes. Whole-study results and caveats: Moderate yet significant TCRB CDR3 shortening was seen in Type 1 diabetes patients in all four CD4+ subsets.

These receptors are not linked to any known antigen. The whole isolated RNA underwent reverse transcription, so sequencing captured expressed TCRB transcripts. The data were produced by immunoSEQ multiplex PCR, yet TCRdb's version contains in-frame clones alone and is incomplete. The table has about 240,000 clones, 14% seen once. What was sequenced was naive CD4+ T cells from blood. The receptor set was obtained from a man under 40 with type 1 diabetes.

The rearrangement uses TRBV5-1 and TRBJ2-5; D is unresolved. This CDR3 contains 13 residues. Per the germline V gene, CDR1 is SGHRS and CDR2 is YFSETQ. Trimming left V 0 bases short and J 4 bases short, with 7 bases between. The CDR3 loop reads CASSLGFRETQYF. DNA of the CDR3: TGCGCCAGCAGCTTGGGGTTTAGAGAGACCCAGTACTTC.

This clone was seen a handful of times. This rearrangement joins TRBV13 to TRBJ1-2; TRBD1 matches 9 bases. The length of the CDR3 is 14 residues. Germline CDR1 is PRHDT and CDR2 is FYEKMQ (reference sequence). After removal of 5 bases from V and 8 bases from J, the junction contained 9 bases not matched to a gene. The CDR3 spells CASSRRDRATGYTF. As DNA, the CDR3 is TGTGCCAGCAGCAGGAGGGACAGGGCGACGGGCTACACCTTC.

This sequence joins TRBV6-6 and TRBJ2-5; TRBD1 matches at 7 bases. Germline trimming cut 7 bases from V and 5 bases from J; bases unmatched to any gene: 13. The CDR3 has 15 residues. Germline CDR1 is MNHNY and CDR2 is SVGAGI (reference sequence). CDR3 in DNA: TGTGCCAGCATCGACAGGGCCCCGGAGTCGGAGACCCAGTACTTC. Its protein is CASIDRAPESETQYF.

The sample holds a few counts of this clone. This rearrangement joins TRBV19 to TRBJ1-2; D ambiguous. Germline assignment: CDR1 LNHDA and CDR2 SQIVND (reference sequence). Trimming pared 3 bases from V and 6 bases from J, leaving 8 bases between. This CDR3 contains 12 residues. DNA for the CDR3: TGTGCCAGTAGTATCTTTGAGGATGGCTACACCTTC. Its protein product is CASSIFEDGYTF.

This clone was recorded a few times. This chain links TRBV11-2 with TRBJ2-5; tentative D call: TRBD1 (6 bases). The CDR3 runs to 13 residues. Deletions cut 5 bases from V and 4 bases from J, with 11 bases between. The germline CDR1 and CDR2 sequences are SGHAT and FQNNGV. The CDR3 protein is CASSRWDTETQYF. CDR3 DNA: TGTGCCAGCAGCCGTTGGGACACAGAGACCCAGTACTTC.

V usage is TRBV27 and J usage is TRBJ2-3, with unresolved D. The CDR3 covers 14 residues. CDR1 is MNHEY, CDR2 SMNVEV, per germline (reference sequence). V was trimmed by 5 bases and J by 6 bases, leaving 15 bases between them. DNA for the CDR3: TGTGCCAGCAGTCTCCGGGTCCTGGCGGATACGCAGTATTTT. Translating it yields CASSLRVLADTQYF.

This clone was detected a few times. For the CDR3, the DNA is TGTGCCAGCAGCGCCCGACAGGGGTCGAGTGGCTACACCTTC. This translates into CASSARQGSSGYTF. The J gene is TRBJ1-2, the V gene TRBV9; 8 nucleotides line up with TRBD1. Germline assignment: CDR1 SGDLS and CDR2 YYNGEE. J was trimmed by 7 bases and V by 3 bases; bases with no gene match: 8. The CDR3 extends over 14 amino acids.

The chain carries TRBV5-4 and TRBJ2-5, with 7 bases lining up with TRBD2. Germline V lookup: CDR1 SGHNT, CDR2 YYREEE (reference sequence). This CDR3 spans 16 amino acids. V lost 4 bases, J lost 2 bases, and 11 bases stayed unmatched. For the CDR3, the DNA is TGTGCCAGCAGCGGGGGGAGGCGGGGACTACAAGAGACCCAGTACTTC. This sequence encodes CASSGGRRGLQETQYF. The full variable domain, rest sourced from reference TRBV5-4 and TRBJ2-5, is ETGVTQSPTHLIKTRGQQVTLRCSSQSGHNTVSWYQQALGQGPQFIFQYYREEENGRGNFPPRFSGLQFPNYSSELNVNALELDDSALYLCASSGGRRGLQETQYFGPGTRLLVL.

This clone was seen a few times. J is TRBJ1-2 and V is TRBV30; tentatively, D is TRBD1 (6 bases). V lost 5 bases and J 8 bases, leaving 15 bases between the germline ends. The CDR3 is made up of 12 amino acids. CDR1 and CDR2 (germline): GTSNPN, SVGIG (reference sequence). CDR3 DNA sequence: TGTGCCTGGGATCTCCAGGGGCGAGGCTACACCTTC. It specifies CAWDLQGRGYTF.

This clone turned up a few times. The chain links TRBV25-1 to TRBJ1-5; 7 nucleotides line up with TRBD1. CDR3 length: 14 amino acids. The trim removed 0 bases at V and 6 bases at J, leaving 2 bases unmatched. Germline loops: CDR1 MGHDK, CDR2 SYGVNS. CDR3 amino acids: CASSEYQGGQPQHF. Written as DNA, the CDR3 is TGTGCCAGCAGTGAATATCAGGGGGGTCAGCCCCAGCATTTT. Variable domain in full (rest from reference TRBV25-1 and TRBJ1-5): EADIYQTPRYLVIGTGKKITLECSQTMGHDKMYWYQQDPGMELHLIHYSYGVNSTEKGDLSSESTVSRIRTEHFPLTLESARPSHTSQYLCASSEYQGGQPQHFGDGTRLSIL.

The CDR3 loop reads CASSLGTGVNSPLHF. The CDR3 DNA is TGCGCCAGCAGCTTGGGGACAGGGGTAAATTCACCCCTCCACTTT. The chain is built from TRBV5-1 and TRBJ1-6; TRBD1 matches 9 bases. CDR1 is SGHRS, CDR2 YFSETQ, per germline. The junction had 2 bases not matched to a gene; V was cut back by 0 bases and J by 7 bases. The CDR3 is made up of 15 amino acids.

In the case of this clone: The junction does not match germline at one end; this may be a read error. The chain carries TRBV7-7 and TRBJ2-2, with TRBD1 identical over 7 bases. The germline V gene has CDR1 SSHAT and CDR2 FNYEAQ (reference sequence). The CDR3 spans 15 residues. The CDR3 nucleotides read TGTGCTAGCAGCCAAGGGGGCAGGGACACCGGGGAGCTGTTTTTT. Translation gives CASSQGGRDTGELFF.

This rearrangement joins TRBV7-9 to TRBJ1-2; the D gene is possibly TRBD1 (6 bases). CDR3 length: 16 amino acids. V was clipped by 2 bases and J by 3 bases, with 16 bases between them. Germline V gene lookup returns CDR1 SEHNR and CDR2 FQNEAQ (reference sequence). The CDR3 nucleotides read TGTGCCAGCAGCTTATGGGGGCAGGGGAGAGACTATGGCTACACCTTC. This encodes CASSLWGQGRDYGYTF.

The chain links TRBV21-1 to TRBJ2-3; TRBD2, the table's D call, lacks a check against the DNA. TRBV21-1 corresponds to a pseudogene. CDR3 length: 15 residues. The chain's CDR3 is CASSNLRLASDTQYF. CDR3 in DNA: TGTGCCAGCAGCAACCTAAGGCTAGCATCGGATACGCAGTATTTT.

This clone was counted between two and nine times. The gene calls are TRBV7-2 and TRBJ2-6, with D maybe TRBD1 (7 bases). V lost 5 bases and J 0 bases, leaving 14 bases between the germline ends. The germline V gene has CDR1 SGHTA and CDR2 FQGNSA. The CDR3 spans 17 residues. As DNA, the CDR3 is TGTGCCAGCAGCAGAGGGCAGGGGGGCTCTGGGGCCAACGTCCTGACTTTC. It is translated as CASSRGQGGSGANVLTF.

This sequence joins TRBV27 and TRBJ1-5; D unclear. The CDR3 covers 12 residues. Germline values: CDR1 MNHEY, CDR2 SMNVEV (reference sequence). V was trimmed by 4 bases and J by 4 bases, leaving 5 bases between them. In DNA, the CDR3 is TGTGCCAGCAGTTCTCGGAATCAGCCCCAGCATTTT. Its translation is CASSSRNQPQHF.

The J gene is TRBJ2-5, the V gene TRBV27; D not resolved. Per the germline V gene, CDR1 is MNHEY and CDR2 is SMNVEV (reference sequence). The ends were cut back, 6 bases at V and 5 bases at J, with 7 bases in the middle. The CDR3 is 11 residues long. CDR3 protein: CASRGVETQYF. The CDR3 coding sequence is TGTGCCAGCAGAGGAGTGGAGACCCAGTACTTC.

DNA for the CDR3: TGTGCCAGCAGCTTAGAGCCAGCGGGGGGGCAGAGGGAGACCCAGTACTTC. Protein: CASSLEPAGGQRETQYF. The chain is built from TRBV11-2 and TRBJ2-5; 10 bases are a match to TRBD2. This CDR3 is built from 17 residues. The V segment lost 0 bases and the J segment 5 bases; nucleotides outside the gene matches: 9. Germline-derived CDR1 and CDR2 are SGHAT and FQNNGV. The full variable domain, with the rest looked up from reference TRBV11-2 and TRBJ2-5, is EAGVAQSPRYKIIEKRQSVAFWCNPISGHATLYWYQQILGQGPKLLIQFQNNGVVDDSQLPKDRFSAERLKGVDSTLKIQPAKLEDSAVYLCASSLEPAGGQRETQYFGPGTRLLVL.